What follows describes a single T cell receptor beta chain. Its antigen is unknown. This sample is part of a study of shared clonotypes between healthy human individuals. Study information: Samples came from a couple of female and a few male donors aged 18 to 49. Each donor had three CD4 naive, three CD4 memory, two CD8 naive and one CD8 memory plate.

Findings of the study overall: Across a few donors, naive CD4 shared 5% to 6%, naive CD8 3% to 3.5%, memory CD4 over 2%, memory CD8 about 0.38%.

The data were produced by immunoSEQ multiplex PCR, yet TCRdb's version contains in-frame clones alone and is incomplete. The data contain about 1.5 million clones, about 96% of them singletons. CDR3 length: 11 residues. Germline assignment: CDR1 LGHNT and CDR2 FRNRAP. V lost 2 bases, J lost 10 bases, and 8 bases lay in between. Sequenced material: naive CD4+ T cells sorted from blood. Subset indicated: CD45RA+ positively selected. The V gene is TRBV12-5, the J gene TRBJ1-1; D gene ambiguous. This sequence originates from a man younger than 45 in good health. CDR3 in amino acids: CASGLIGRAFF. CDR3 DNA sequence: TGTGCTAGTGGTTTGATCGGTAGAGCTTTCTTT.